The 22 T cell receptor beta chains presented below share a single source sample, sequenced in a study of blood T cell repertoires in COVID-19. Clones were read by immunoSEQ multiplex PCR, and TCRdb kept only the in-frame ones, dropping some. The data contain 110,000 to 150,000 clones, around 80% of them seen just once; the ten biggest clones take up 3.5% to 4.5%. The sample taken for sequencing was peripheral blood. The receptors were sampled from a man in his sixties with acute or convalescent COVID-19.

The chain joins TRBV6-5 to TRBJ1-1, with D tentatively TRBD1 (6 bases). V was trimmed by 5 bases and J by 5 bases, leaving 9 bases between them. From germline, CDR1 is MNHEY and CDR2 SVGAGI. This CDR3 contains 12 residues. CDR3 sequence reads: CASSQGSTEAFF. The DNA of the CDR3 is TGTGCCAGCAGTCAGGGGAGTACTGAAGCTTTCTTT.

The V gene is TRBV6-5, the J gene TRBJ1-3; TRBD1 is a possible D gene (6 bases). This CDR3 has 13 residues. V was shortened by 5 bases and J by 4 bases, with 9 bases between the two germline ends. Germline CDR1 reads MNHEY; CDR2 reads SVGAGI. DNA of the CDR3: TGTGCCAGCAGTCCACAGGGAGGAAACACCATATATTTT. Translating gives CASSPQGGNTIYF.

This clone has just a few counts. This rearrangement joins TRBV23-1 to TRBJ2-7; 7 nucleotides align to TRBD1. TRBV23-1 is treated as an ORF (open reading frame) with a function not yet certain. The CDR3 contains 12 residues. Trimming removed 6 bases from V and 6 bases from J; junction bases left unmatched: 5. CDR3 protein: CASRFTGVEQYF. CDR3 nucleotide sequence: TGCGCCAGCAGATTCACAGGGGTCGAGCAGTACTTC.

The V and J genes are TRBV28 and TRBJ2-7; D is possibly TRBD1 (6 bases). The CDR3 extends over 15 amino acids. From germline, CDR1 is MDHEN and CDR2 SYDVKM. Trimming stripped 1 base from V and 1 base from J, with 11 bases between. Written as DNA, the CDR3 is TGTGCCAGCAGTTTATCCGGGCAGGGGTCCTACGAGCAGTACTTC. As protein: CASSLSGQGSYEQYF.

This chain links TRBV7-9 with TRBJ2-5, with D possibly matching TRBD2 (5 bases). This CDR3 has 15 residues. Trimming removed 2 bases from V and 2 bases from J, with 12 bases in between. Per the germline V gene, CDR1 is SEHNR and CDR2 is FQNEAQ (reference sequence). The DNA for the CDR3 is TGTGCCAGCAGCTTAAGTGCTAGCCCACAAGAGACCCAGTACTTC. Translated, it gives CASSLSASPQETQYF.

V and J are TRBV28 and TRBJ1-1; tentative D call: TRBD1 (5 bases). Germline V gene lookup returns CDR1 MDHEN and CDR2 SYDVKM. V was clipped by 7 bases and J by 4 bases, with 10 bases between them. The CDR3 has 12 residues. The CDR3 here is CASITGGTEAFF. CDR3 nucleotides: TGTGCCAGCATTACGGGGGGCACTGAAGCTTTCTTT. Looking up the rest from reference TRBV28 and TRBJ1-1 gives the full variable domain: DVKVTQSSRYLVKRTGEKVFLECVQDMDHENMFWYRQDPGLGLRLIYFSYDVKMKEKGDIPEGYSVSREKKERFSLILESASTNQTSMYLCASITGGTEAFFGQGTRLTVV.

The V call is TRBV3-1 (or the pseudogene TRBV3-2), the J call TRBJ2-2; TRBD1 is a possible D gene (6 bases). V lost 6 bases and J lost 4, with 15 bases in between. The V gene's germline CDR1 is LGHDT and CDR2 YNNKEL (reference sequence). The CDR3 runs to 15 residues. The CDR3 loop reads CASSTPGTLTGELFF. CDR3 nucleotides: TGTGCCAGCAGTACCCCCGGGACACTCACCGGGGAGCTGTTTTTT.

The rearrangement joins TRBV30 to TRBJ1-6; no firm D call. This CDR3 is 15 amino acids long. V lost 0 bases to trimming and J lost 4 bases, with 10 bases between them. Germline-derived CDR1 and CDR2 are GTSNPN and SVGIG (reference sequence). The CDR3 protein is CAWSVSGFYNSPLHF. The CDR3 bases are TGTGCCTGGAGTGTTTCCGGTTTTTATAATTCACCCCTCCACTTT.

The gene calls are TRBV19 and TRBJ1-4, with D possibly matching TRBD1 (6 bases). Trimming cost V 6 bases and J 4 bases, with 12 bases left between them. Germline CDR1 reads LNHDA; CDR2 reads SQIVND (reference sequence). The CDR3 consists of 14 residues. CDR3 sequence: CASRPYRDNEKLFF. The DNA of the CDR3 is TGTGCCAGTAGGCCCTACAGGGATAATGAAAAACTGTTTTTT.

This clone has a single count. The genes are TRBV9 and TRBJ1-4; D is unclear. The V and J ends lost 1 base and 0 bases respectively, with 4 bases between them. Germline CDR1 is SGDLS and CDR2 is YYNGEE. The CDR3 sequence is 14 residues long. The CDR3 DNA is TGTGCCAGCAGCGTAACAGCAACTAATGAAAAACTGTTTTTT. Amino acid sequence: CASSVTATNEKLFF. The full variable domain, completed using reference TRBV9 and TRBJ1-4, is DSGVTQTPKHLITATGQRVTLRCSPRSGDLSVYWYQQSLDQGLQFLIQYYNGEERAKGNILERFSAQQFPDLHSELNLSSLELGDSALYFCASSVTATNEKLFFGSGTQLSVL.

The genes are TRBV11-3 and TRBJ2-1; 11 bases map to TRBD2. The junction had 9 bases not matched to a gene; V was cut back by 5 bases and J by 6 bases. Looked up from germline, CDR1 is SGHNT and CDR2 is YENEEA. This CDR3 has 16 amino acids. The CDR3 DNA follows: TGTGCCAGCAGCCGTACTAGCGGGAGATTTGGCAATGAGCAGTTCTTC. Translating it yields CASSRTSGRFGNEQFF.

The chain combines TRBV15 with TRBJ2-7; D remains unclear. Germline V gene sequence: CDR1 LNHNV, CDR2 YYDKDF (reference sequence). There are 15 residues in the CDR3. V shed 0 bases and J shed 6 bases, with 15 bases lying between them. CDR3 sequence reads: CATSRDSYGRGEQYF. The DNA of the CDR3 is TGTGCCACCAGCAGAGATTCTTATGGCCGTGGCGAGCAGTACTTC. Drawing the rest from reference TRBV15 and TRBJ2-7, the complete variable domain is DAMVIQNPRYQVTQFGKPVTLSCSQTLNHNVMYWYQQKSSQAPKLLFHYYDKDFNNEADTPDNFQSRRPNTSFCFLDIRSPGLGDTAMYLCATSRDSYGRGEQYFGPGTRLTVT.

V gene TRBV5-1 combines with J gene TRBJ1-2; TRBD1 might be the D (5 bases). This CDR3 contains 16 residues. V was pared by 4 bases and J by 0 bases, with 16 bases between. Germline assignment: CDR1 SGHRS and CDR2 YFSETQ. This chain's CDR3 is CASSAPGGDPNYGYTF. CDR3 sequence (DNA): TGCGCCAGCAGCGCCCCGGGGGGGGACCCTAACTATGGCTACACCTTC. Variable domain in full (rest from reference TRBV5-1 and TRBJ1-2): KAGVTQTPRYLIKTRGQQVTLSCSPISGHRSVSWYQQTPGQGLQFLFEYFSETQRNKGNFPGRFSGRQFSNSRSEMNVSTLELGDSALYLCASSAPGGDPNYGYTFGSGTRLTVV.

This chain joins TRBV6-5 and TRBJ2-1, with a possible D match to TRBD2 (5 bases). The CDR3 covers 14 residues. The V gene's germline CDR1 is MNHEY and CDR2 SVGAGI. The V end was cut by 7 bases, the J end by 0 bases, with 10 bases between. DNA of the CDR3: TGTGCCAGCATCTCGGGGAGCTCCTACAATGAGCAGTTCTTC. Protein: CASISGSSYNEQFF.

V and J are TRBV5-6 and TRBJ2-1, with 7 bases that match TRBD1. Trimming at V came to 0 bases and at J to 0 bases, leaving 3 bases not matched to a gene. The CDR3 sequence is 16 residues long. Germline-derived CDR1 and CDR2 are SGHDT and YYEEEE. The CDR3 nucleotides are TGTGCCAGCAGCTTGGCCCGGGACAGCTCCTACAATGAGCAGTTCTTC. It yields the protein CASSLARDSSYNEQFF.

The chain links TRBV5-1 to TRBJ1-5; D remains unclear. The CDR3 runs to 15 residues. From germline, CDR1 is SGHRS and CDR2 YFSETQ. V was shortened by 4 bases and J by 0 bases, with 11 bases between the two germline ends. This CDR3 reads CASSAGEYSNQPQHF. The CDR3 DNA follows: TGCGCCAGCAGCGCCGGGGAATATAGCAATCAGCCCCAGCATTTT.

This rearrangement joins TRBV19 to TRBJ1-3; the match to TRBD1 covers 9 bases. Germline V gene sequence: CDR1 LNHDA, CDR2 SQIVND (reference sequence). The CDR3 has 17 residues. V was clipped by 4 bases and J by 4 bases; unmatched bases: 11. The CDR3 sequence: CASSTPPGQGSGNTIYF. CDR3 DNA: TGTGCCAGTAGTACGCCCCCGGGACAGGGTTCAGGAAACACCATATATTTT.

This clone is a singleton in its sample. This chain uses TRBV5-1 with TRBJ2-3, with 12 nucleotides matching TRBD2. CDR3 length: 12 amino acids. Germline lookup yields CDR1 SGHRS and CDR2 YFSETQ. V dropped 5 bases and J dropped 11; count of bases not matched to a gene: 3. The CDR3 here is CASSLTSGGQYF. In DNA, the CDR3 is TGCGCCAGCAGTCTGACTAGCGGGGGGCAGTATTTT.

The chain links TRBV18 to TRBJ2-7; 10 bases are a match to TRBD2. The CDR3 length is 15 residues. With V trimmed by 3 bases and J by 0 bases, 2 bases remained unmatched. The germline V gene encodes CDR1 KGHSH and CDR2 LQKENI. The CDR3, as DNA: TGTGCCAGCTCACCGGGGACTAGCGCCTCCTACGAGCAGTACTTC. Encoded protein: CASSPGTSASYEQYF.

This clone was observed a few times. The chain is built from TRBV14 and TRBJ2-5; no reliable D call. Germline V gives CDR1 SGHDN, CDR2 FVKESK. The CDR3 loop spans 16 amino acids. Trimming removed 0 bases at V and 2 bases at J, with 13 bases between. CDR3 sequence: CASSQDLIGQQETQYF. For the CDR3, the DNA is TGTGCCAGCAGCCAAGACCTGATTGGGCAACAAGAGACCCAGTACTTC.

The chain joins TRBV5-1 to TRBJ2-5; perhaps TRBD2 as D (6 bases). Germline-derived CDR1 and CDR2 are SGHRS and YFSETQ. Trimming cost V 4 bases and J 5 bases, with 18 bases left between them. CDR3 length: 15 residues. CDR3 DNA: TGCGCCAGCAGCGTGGGGACCTGGGGGAGGGAGACCCAGTACTTC. Its protein product is CASSVGTWGRETQYF.

This chain connects TRBV3-1 (or the pseudogene TRBV3-2) to TRBJ2-5; TRBD2 agrees at 7 bases. From germline, CDR1 is LGHDT and CDR2 YNNKEL (reference sequence). With 1 base clipped from V and 1 base from J, the junction kept 6 bases outside the gene matches. The CDR3 is 16 amino acids. CDR3 nucleotide sequence: TGTGCCAGCAGCCAAGGTTGGGCGGGAGCCCAAGAGACCCAGTACTTC. This encodes CASSQGWAGAQETQYF.